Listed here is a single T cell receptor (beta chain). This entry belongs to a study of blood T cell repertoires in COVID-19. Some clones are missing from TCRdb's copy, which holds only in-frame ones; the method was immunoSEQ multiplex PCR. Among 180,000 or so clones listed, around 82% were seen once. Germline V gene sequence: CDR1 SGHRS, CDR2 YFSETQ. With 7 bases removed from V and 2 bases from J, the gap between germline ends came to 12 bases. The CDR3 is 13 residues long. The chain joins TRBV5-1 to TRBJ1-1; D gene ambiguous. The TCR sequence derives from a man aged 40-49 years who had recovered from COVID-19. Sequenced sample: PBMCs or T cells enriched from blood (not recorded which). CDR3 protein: CASLGNLNTEAFF. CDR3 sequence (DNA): TGCGCCAGCCTCGGGAATCTTAACACTGAAGCTTTCTTT.